These T cell receptor beta chains were read from a single sample in a study of shared clonotypes between healthy human individuals. TCRdb's copy holds only in-frame clones and misses some; the assay was immunoSEQ multiplex PCR. The data show around 2.5 million clones, approximately 94% seen once. Sequenced material: naive CD4+ T cells from PBMCs. Every receptor here comes from a man between 18 and 35 years old in good health. Some clones in this sample may be carry-over from other donors' samples. Each CDR3 is given with its conserved first and last residue. A D gene is named only where the DNA matches it firmly. Rows give clone size only sometimes, using once, few, many, or a class for an expanded clone.

len,abundance,j_gene,d_gene,v_gene,CDR3nt,CDR3aa
14,-,TRBJ2-7,TRBD2,TRBV11-3,TGTGCCAGCGCTGGACTAGCGGGAGGGTACGAGCAGTACTTC,CASAGLAGGYEQYF
12,-,TRBJ2-4,-,TRBV6-1,TGTGCCAGCAGTGAACGACGGACCATTCAGTACTTC,CASSERRTIQYF
17,-,TRBJ2-5,-,TRBV7-2,TGTGCCAGCAGCTTAGGATACGGGAGACCCACCCAAGAGACCCAGTACTTC,CASSLGYGRPTQETQYF
15,-,TRBJ1-1,TRBD1,TRBV4-1,TGCGCCAGCAGCCAAGGACAGGGGGCTGTCACTGAAGCTTTCTTT,CASSQGQGAVTEAFF
15,-,TRBJ2-5,-,TRBV27,TGTGCCAGCAGTTTAATGGGTCAAGGGCGCGAGACCCAGTACTTC,CASSLMGQGRETQYF
15,-,TRBJ1-2,TRBD1,TRBV19,TGTGCCAGTAGCCTCCAGGGGCAGGGGGCATATGGCTACACCTTC,CASSLQGQGAYGYTF
14,-,TRBJ2-3,TRBD2,TRBV5-1,TGCGCCAGCAGCTTAGCGGGAGGGGCAGATACGCAGTATTTT,CASSLAGGADTQYF
13,few,TRBJ1-1,-,TRBV19,TGTGCCACCTCCCTGATGGTGAACACTGAAGCTTTCTTT,CATSLMVNTEAFF
15,once,TRBJ2-7,-,TRBV10-3,TGTGCCATCAGTGATGGGGCAGTATCGCCCTACGAGCAGTACTTC,CAISDGAVSPYEQYF
12,-,TRBJ2-7,TRBD1,TRBV6-5,TGTGCCAGCAGCCTACCGGGACAGGGGACCTACTTC,CASSLPGQGTYF
16,-,TRBJ1-1,-,TRBV25-1,TGTGCCAGCAGTGGGTCCCCCCGGGGGTCGAACACTGAAGCTTTCTTT,CASSGSPRGSNTEAFF
15,once,TRBJ2-7,TRBD1,TRBV29-1,TGCAGCGTTGCAAGGGACAGGTGGTACTCCTACGAGCAGTACTTC,CSVARDRWYSYEQYF